This T cell receptor beta chain was sequenced during a study of OX40 agonist ivuxolimab in advanced cancers. Profiled with immunoSEQ multiplex PCR; TCRdb holds only in-frame clones, not every one. This repertoire shows 92,000 or so clones, just under 90% found once; its top ten account for 7.4%. The CDR3 has 14 residues. Trimming stripped 5 bases from V and 4 bases from J, with 12 bases between. The germline CDR1 and CDR2 sequences are SGHAT and FQNNGV. Blood sampling took place at baseline, cycle 4 day 1, and cycle 7 day 1. This clonotype originated in an adult with an advanced solid tumor such as melanoma, head and neck, liver or kidney cancer. This sample comprised CD4+ or CD8+ T cells sorted from blood, obtained in a trial of the OX40 agonist ivuxolimab. This chain links TRBV11-2 with TRBJ2-1; D not certain. The CDR3 region is CASSPLEPYNEQFF. CDR3 in DNA: TGTGCCAGCAGCCCTCTCGAACCTTACAATGAGCAGTTCTTC.